Each of the 20 T cell receptor beta chains below was sequenced from the same sample in a study of blood T cell repertoires in COVID-19. Using immunoSEQ multiplex PCR, the repertoire was profiled, and TCRdb retains in-frame clones only, with some absent. The sample holds under 250,000 clones; 83% are singletons and the top ten take roughly 8.6%. Sequenced input: peripheral blood. The receptors were sampled from a man aged 35-49 years with active or convalescent COVID-19.

On this clone: The junction and the germline gene differ at one end; a read error may be behind it. The rearrangement joins TRBV7-7 to TRBJ2-5; the match to TRBD2 covers 8 bases. The germline V gene has CDR1 SSHAT and CDR2 FNYEAQ (reference sequence). The CDR3 has 14 residues. CDR3 residues: CASSPAGGEETQYF. The CDR3 DNA is TGTGCTAGCAGCCCCGCGGGGGGCGAAGAGACCCAGTACTTC.

The chain employs TRBV13 and TRBJ2-1; tentative D call: TRBD1 (6 bases). The germline gives CDR1 PRHDT, CDR2 FYEKMQ (reference sequence). CDR3 length: 16 residues. The V end was cut by 4 bases, the J end by 0 bases, with 13 bases between. CDR3 loop: CASSSRQDFSYNEQFF. The CDR3 bases are TGTGCCAGCAGCTCCCGACAGGATTTCTCCTACAATGAGCAGTTCTTC.

The table lists this clone with a few counts. This rearrangement joins TRBV29-1 to TRBJ1-2; TRBD1 is a possible D gene (6 bases). The germline V and J ends were trimmed by 4 bases and 6 bases, with 9 bases remaining between them. The germline V gene has CDR1 SQVTM and CDR2 ANQGSEA. There are 11 residues in the CDR3. CDR3 sequence: CSVGKGDGYTF. The CDR3, as DNA: TGCAGCGTTGGTAAGGGGGATGGCTACACCTTC. The full variable domain, rest sourced from reference TRBV29-1 and TRBJ1-2, is SAVISQKPSRDICQRGTSLTIQCQVDSQVTMMFWYRQQPGQSLTLIATANQGSEATYESGFVIDKFPISRPNLTFSTLTVSNMSPEDSSIYLCSVGKGDGYTFGSGTRLTVV.

This sequence joins TRBV7-9 and TRBJ1-1; D ambiguous. The CDR3 consists of 12 residues. Germline assignment: CDR1 SEHNR and CDR2 FQNEAQ (reference sequence). Trimming removed 5 bases at V and 11 bases at J, with 15 bases between. Written as DNA, the CDR3 is TGTGCCAGCAGCCCTACAGCACCGGTGGCTTTCTTT. Translated, it gives CASSPTAPVAFF.

CDR3 loop: CASSQDWQGTYGYTF. CDR3 nucleotide sequence: TGTGCCAGCAGCCAAGATTGGCAGGGGACCTATGGCTACACCTTC. The chain employs TRBV3-1 (or the pseudogene TRBV3-2) and TRBJ1-2, with a weak D call TRBD1 (6 bases). Germline-derived CDR1 and CDR2 are LGHDT and YNNKEL (reference sequence). There are 15 residues in the CDR3. Between the trimmed V and J ends, which lost 0 bases and 4 bases, there was a span of 12 bases.

The V call is TRBV19, the J call TRBJ2-2; the match to TRBD2 covers 12 bases. This CDR3 region has 14 residues. Unmatched junction bases numbered 4, after V lost 8 bases and J lost 6 bases. Germline V gene data show CDR1 as LNHDA and CDR2 as SQIVND (reference sequence). The CDR3 DNA is TGTGCCAGTGGACTAGCGGGAACATCCGGGGAGCTGTTTTTT. Residues: CASGLAGTSGELFF.

This rearrangement joins TRBV10-3 to TRBJ2-5; tentative D call: TRBD2 (6 bases). This CDR3 has 16 amino acids. Trimming removed 3 bases from V and 2 bases from J, with 16 bases in between. Germline values: CDR1 ENHRY, CDR2 SYGVKD. The CDR3 DNA sequence: TGTGCCATCAGTGATTCGTCGGGAGACAGTCAAGAGACCCAGTACTTC. This sequence encodes CAISDSSGDSQETQYF.

The chain links TRBV5-1 to TRBJ1-4; 10 positions agree with TRBD1. The germline V gene has CDR1 SGHRS and CDR2 YFSETQ. V trimming: 0 bases; J trimming: 7 bases; junction bases outside the gene matches: 12. The CDR3 runs 18 residues. In DNA, the CDR3 is TGCGCCAGCAGCTTGGGACAGGGGGCACTGTGGAGTGGTGAAAAACTGTTTTTT. Residues: CASSLGQGALWSGEKLFF.

The rearrangement joins TRBV28 to TRBJ1-4; a possible D gene is TRBD1 (6 bases). Looked up from germline, CDR1 is MDHEN and CDR2 is SYDVKM. CDR3 length equals 16 residues. V was cut by 5 bases and J by 3 bases, with 16 bases left in between. The CDR3 DNA is TGTGCCAGCAGTCTAGGTGGGGGCAGGGCTAATGAAAAACTGTTTTTT. Encoded protein: CASSLGGGRANEKLFF. Full variable domain (outside the CDR3, taken from reference TRBV28 and TRBJ1-4): DVKVTQSSRYLVKRTGEKVFLECVQDMDHENMFWYRQDPGLGLRLIYFSYDVKMKEKGDIPEGYSVSREKKERFSLILESASTNQTSMYLCASSLGGGRANEKLFFGSGTQLSVL.

The gene calls are TRBV28 and TRBJ2-5, with D perhaps TRBD2 (5 bases). V gave up 4 bases and J gave up 5 bases, with 14 bases separating them. This CDR3 is built from 14 residues. Germline V gene sequence: CDR1 MDHEN, CDR2 SYDVKM. The CDR3 DNA reads as TGTGCCAGCAGTTGGGCTAGCCGTTTGGAGACCCAGTACTTC. Its protein is CASSWASRLETQYF.

This sequence joins TRBV6-5 and TRBJ2-7, with 9 bases lining up with TRBD1. Germline V lookup: CDR1 MNHEY, CDR2 SVGAGI. This CDR3 has 15 residues. V was clipped by 5 bases and J by 3 bases; unmatched bases: 8. CDR3 region: CASSRTGTGHYEQYF. The CDR3 DNA sequence: TGTGCCAGCAGTCGGACCGGGACAGGGCACTACGAGCAGTACTTC.

This clone has only one observation. The J gene is TRBJ1-6, the V gene TRBV30; D might be TRBD1 (5 bases). CDR1 and CDR2 from the germline V gene are GTSNPN and SVGIG (reference sequence). The CDR3 runs to 13 residues. Trimming took off 0 bases at V and 8 bases at J, with 8 bases between the two ends. CDR3 in amino acids: CAWSVGRDSPLHF. In nucleotides, the CDR3 is TGTGCCTGGAGTGTAGGCAGGGATTCACCCCTCCACTTT. Complete variable domain (other parts from reference TRBV30 and TRBJ1-6): SQTIHQWPATLVQPVGSPLSLECTVEGTSNPNLYWYRQAAGRGLQLLFYSVGIGQISSEVPQNLSASRPQDRQFILSSKKLLLSDSGFYLCAWSVGRDSPLHFGNGTRLTVT.

In this sample, this clone turned up a few times. The chain combines TRBV12-3 or TRBV12-4 with TRBJ1-5; no definite D call. The CDR3 covers 12 residues. The V gene lost 5 bases and the J gene lost 5 bases, with 7 bases spanning the gap. CDR3 residues: CASSRQDQPQHF. The CDR3 nucleotides read TGTGCCAGCAGTAGGCAGGATCAGCCCCAGCATTTT.

The chain links TRBV5-1 to TRBJ1-1, with D hard to call. V lost 1 base, J lost 1 base, and 11 bases lay in between. CDR3 length: 15 amino acids. Germline assignment: CDR1 SGHRS and CDR2 YFSETQ. CDR3 DNA: TGCGCCAGCAGCTTGCGCCCCTCGGGGAACACTGAAGCTTTCTTT. Translation: CASSLRPSGNTEAFF.

J is TRBJ1-5 and V is TRBV19, with 9 nucleotides matching TRBD1. V lost 3 bases and J lost 2; bases outside the gene matches: 5. Germline assignment: CDR1 LNHDA and CDR2 SQIVND (reference sequence). The CDR3 is 16 residues long. CDR3: CASSIGTGTRNQPQHF. CDR3 DNA: TGTGCCAGTAGTATCGGGACAGGGACGCGCAATCAGCCCCAGCATTTT. The full variable domain, in which reference TRBV19 and TRBJ1-5 provide the parts outside the CDR3, is DGGITQSPKYLFRKEGQNVTLSCEQNLNHDAMYWYRQDPGQGLRLIYYSQIVNDFQKGDIAEGYSVSREKKESFPLTVTSAQKNPTAFYLCASSIGTGTRNQPQHFGDGTRLSIL.

The V gene is TRBV18, the J gene TRBJ1-1; D is possibly TRBD1 (5 bases). CDR3 size: 16 residues. Trimming stripped 0 bases from V and 3 bases from J, with 14 bases between. Germline-derived CDR1 and CDR2 are KGHSH and LQKENI. Here the CDR3 reads CASSPPNGRGDTEAFF. CDR3 DNA sequence: TGTGCCAGCTCACCACCAAATGGGCGGGGGGACACTGAAGCTTTCTTT.

The chain is built from TRBV28 and TRBJ1-2; 8 nucleotides line up with TRBD1. J gave up 5 bases and V 4 bases, and 3 bases lay outside the gene matches. This CDR3 is built from 13 residues. CDR1 and CDR2 (germline): MDHEN, SYDVKM. CDR3 in DNA: TGTGCCAGCAGTTCTACAGGGGGTTATGGCTACACCTTC. It yields the protein CASSSTGGYGYTF.

The chain uses TRBV25-1 and TRBJ1-2; 8 bases align to TRBD1. CDR1 MGHDK and CDR2 SYGVNS come from the germline V gene. The CDR3 contains 15 residues. The V segment lost 3 bases and the J segment 5 bases; nucleotides outside the gene matches: 8. CDR3 DNA sequence: TGTGCCAGCAGTGAGCCCGGACAGGGAGTTTATGGCTACACCTTC. Its translation: CASSEPGQGVYGYTF.

V and J are TRBV11-3 and TRBJ1-1; 8 nucleotides align to TRBD1. With 5 bases clipped from V and 0 bases from J, the junction kept 5 bases outside the gene matches. There are 15 residues in the CDR3. CDR1 SGHNT and CDR2 YENEEA come from the germline V gene. Written as DNA, the CDR3 is TGTGCCAGCAGCAAGGACAGGGCGGTGAACACTGAAGCTTTCTTT. Translation: CASSKDRAVNTEAFF. Complete variable domain (other parts from reference TRBV11-3 and TRBJ1-1): EAGVVQSPRYKIIEKKQPVAFWCNPISGHNTLYWYLQNLGQGPELLIRYENEEAVDDSQLPKDRFSAERLKGVDSTLKIQPAELGDSAVYLCASSKDRAVNTEAFFGQGTRLTVV.

This chain connects TRBV2 to TRBJ1-2; D might be TRBD1 (6 bases). Trimming took 1 base from V and 7 from J, leaving 10 bases between them. Looked up from germline, CDR1 is SNHLY and CDR2 is FYNNEI. This CDR3 contains 13 residues. The CDR3 loop reads CASSEGRTAGYTF. The CDR3 nucleotides are TGTGCCAGCAGTGAAGGGCGGACAGCTGGCTACACCTTC.